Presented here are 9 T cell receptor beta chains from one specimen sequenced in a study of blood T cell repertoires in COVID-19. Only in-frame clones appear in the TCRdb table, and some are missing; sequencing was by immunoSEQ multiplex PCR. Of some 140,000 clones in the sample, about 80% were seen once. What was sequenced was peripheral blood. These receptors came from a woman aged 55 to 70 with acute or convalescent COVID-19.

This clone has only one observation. The CDR3 sequence is CASLFWTVSNQPQHF. The CDR3, as DNA: TGTGCCAGTCTCTTCTGGACAGTAAGCAATCAGCCCCAGCATTTT. The chain combines TRBV19 with TRBJ1-5, with D possibly matching TRBD1 (6 bases). CDR1 and CDR2 from the germline V gene are LNHDA and SQIVND (reference sequence). The length of the CDR3 is 15 residues. V was shortened by 8 bases and J by 1 base, with 15 bases between the two germline ends.

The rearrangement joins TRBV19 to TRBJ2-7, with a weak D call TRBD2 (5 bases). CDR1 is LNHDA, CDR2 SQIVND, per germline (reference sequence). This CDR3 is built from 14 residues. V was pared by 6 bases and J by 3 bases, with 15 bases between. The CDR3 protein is CASRQAPGFYEQYF. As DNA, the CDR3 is TGTGCCAGTAGACAAGCCCCGGGATTCTACGAGCAGTACTTC.

This CDR3 reads CASSGTGGEKLFF. For the CDR3, the DNA is TGTGCCAGCAGCGGGACAGGCGGAGAAAAACTGTTTTTT. The chain combines TRBV13 with TRBJ1-4, with 8 bases matching TRBD1. The CDR3 totals 13 residues. Germline trimming cut 5 bases from V and 8 bases from J; bases unmatched to any gene: 4. From germline, CDR1 is PRHDT and CDR2 FYEKMQ (reference sequence).

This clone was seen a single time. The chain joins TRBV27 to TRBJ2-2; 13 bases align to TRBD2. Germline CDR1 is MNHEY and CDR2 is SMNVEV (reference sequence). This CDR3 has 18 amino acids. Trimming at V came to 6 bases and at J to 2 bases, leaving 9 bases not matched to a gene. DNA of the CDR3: TGTGCCAGCAGCCTCCGACTAGCGGGGGGCGTAAACACCGGGGAGCTGTTTTTT. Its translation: CASSLRLAGGVNTGELFF.

In DNA, the CDR3 is TGTGCCAGCAGCTTGGGTTTAGTAGCGGGGGGCCACAATGAGCAGTTCTTC. Protein: CASSLGLVAGGHNEQFF. This chain uses TRBV5-4 with TRBJ2-1; 10 bases are shared with TRBD2. Germline V gene sequence: CDR1 SGHNT, CDR2 YYREEE (reference sequence). CDR3 length: 17 amino acids. V shed 0 bases, J shed 5 bases, and the junction held 8 bases outside the gene matches.

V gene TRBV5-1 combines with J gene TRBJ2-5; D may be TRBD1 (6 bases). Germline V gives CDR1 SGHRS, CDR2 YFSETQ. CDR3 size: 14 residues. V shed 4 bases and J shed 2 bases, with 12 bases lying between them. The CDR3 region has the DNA TGCGCCAGCAGCCCGGATGGACAGCAAGAGACCCAGTACTTC. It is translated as CASSPDGQQETQYF.

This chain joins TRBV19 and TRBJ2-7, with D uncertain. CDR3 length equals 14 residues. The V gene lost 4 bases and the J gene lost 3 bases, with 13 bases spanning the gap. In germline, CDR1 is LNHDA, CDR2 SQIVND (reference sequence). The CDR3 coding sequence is TGTGCCAGTAGTACTGCTGACAACCACTACGAGCAGTACTTC. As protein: CASSTADNHYEQYF.

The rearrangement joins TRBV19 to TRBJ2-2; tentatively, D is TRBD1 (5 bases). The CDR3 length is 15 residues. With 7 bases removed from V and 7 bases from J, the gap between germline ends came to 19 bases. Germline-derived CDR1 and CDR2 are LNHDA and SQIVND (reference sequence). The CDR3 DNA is TGTGCCAGTACCAAAGGCGCGACAGTATTCGGGGAGCTGTTTTTT. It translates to CASTKGATVFGELFF.

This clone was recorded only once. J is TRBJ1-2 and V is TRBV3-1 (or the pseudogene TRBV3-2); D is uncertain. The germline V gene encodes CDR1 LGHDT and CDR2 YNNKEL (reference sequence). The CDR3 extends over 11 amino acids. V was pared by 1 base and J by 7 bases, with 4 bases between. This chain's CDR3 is CASSQGLGYTF. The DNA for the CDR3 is TGTGCCAGCAGCCAAGGGCTTGGCTACACCTTC.